These 18 T cell receptor beta chains came from one sample sequenced in a study of blood T cell repertoires in COVID-19. TCRdb's copy holds only in-frame clones and misses some; the assay was immunoSEQ multiplex PCR. The sample holds 130,000 to 150,000 clones; around 87% are singletons and the top ten take around an eighth. The sequenced sample consisted of peripheral blood. The receptor set was obtained from a young man with COVID-19, enrolled during active disease.

The chain employs TRBV9 and TRBJ1-2; weak D call: TRBD1 (6 bases). Germline V lookup: CDR1 SGDLS, CDR2 YYNGEE. This CDR3 contains 15 residues. Trimming left V 0 bases short and J 2 bases short, with 11 bases between. For the CDR3, the DNA is TGTGCCAGCAGCGTAGATGGGGGGGCAAACTATGGCTACACCTTC. Residues: CASSVDGGANYGYTF. The variable domain in full, with the rest retrieved from reference TRBV9 and TRBJ1-2, is DSGVTQTPKHLITATGQRVTLRCSPRSGDLSVYWYQQSLDQGLQFLIQYYNGEERAKGNILERFSAQQFPDLHSELNLSSLELGDSALYFCASSVDGGANYGYTFGSGTRLTVV.

The chain couples TRBV7-6 to TRBJ2-4; 11 bases line up with TRBD1. V gave up 4 bases and J gave up 9 bases; unmatched junction bases: 5. The germline V gene has CDR1 SGHVS and CDR2 FNYEAQ. The CDR3 loop spans 14 amino acids. CDR3 region: CASSSGQGDSIQYF. In DNA form, the CDR3 reads TGTGCCAGCAGCTCGGGACAGGGGGATAGCATTCAGTACTTC.

This chain links TRBV2 with TRBJ1-2; 9 bases map to TRBD1. The length of the CDR3 is 14 residues. V dropped 6 bases and J dropped 5; count of bases not matched to a gene: 7. Germline assignment: CDR1 SNHLY and CDR2 FYNNEI. In nucleotides, the CDR3 is TGTGCCAGCAGAGGGGACAGGGCCGGGTATGGCTACACCTTC. This encodes CASRGDRAGYGYTF.

The rearrangement uses TRBV11-1 and TRBJ2-7; maybe TRBD1 (5 bases). This CDR3 region has 15 residues. Looked up from germline, CDR1 is SGHAT and CDR2 is FQDESV (reference sequence). V lost 5 bases, J lost 0 bases, and 14 bases lay in between. The CDR3 sequence: CASSPRDRSSYEQYF. The CDR3 bases are TGTGCCAGCAGCCCACGCGACAGAAGCTCCTACGAGCAGTACTTC. The whole variable domain, filled in from reference TRBV11-1 and TRBJ2-7, reads EAEVAQSPRYKITEKSQAVAFWCDPISGHATLYWYRQILGQGPELLVQFQDESVVDDSQLPKDRFSAERLKGVDSTLKIQPAELGDSAMYLCASSPRDRSSYEQYFGPGTRLTVT.

V usage is TRBV2 and J usage is TRBJ2-7; TRBD1 agrees at 7 bases. Germline assignment: CDR1 SNHLY and CDR2 FYNNEI. V shed 1 base and J 1 base; nucleotides not matched to a gene: 7. This CDR3 comprises 16 residues. DNA for the CDR3: TGTGCCAGCAGTGAAGAAGTTTGGGGACAGTCCTACGAGCAGTACTTC. The encoded protein is CASSEEVWGQSYEQYF.

Worth noting for this clone: Sequence at one end of the junction differs from germline and may be a read error. The chain has TRBV28 and TRBJ1-4; the match to TRBD1 covers 7 bases. CDR3 length: 15 residues. Germline V gene sequence: CDR1 MDHEN, CDR2 SYDVKM. As DNA, the CDR3 is TGTGCCAGCAGTTGGACAGGCCGGGTGGGAGAAAAACTGCTTTTT. This sequence encodes CASSWTGRVGEKLLF.

The chain has TRBV3-1 (or the pseudogene TRBV3-2) and TRBJ2-1; TRBD1 matches 8 bases. The J segment lost 12 bases and the V segment lost 5 bases, leaving 12 bases of the junction unmatched. Germline V CDR1 and CDR2: LGHDT, YNNKEL (reference sequence). This CDR3 comprises 14 residues. CDR3 loop: CASSYTGQGERQFF. The CDR3 region has the DNA TGTGCCAGCAGCTACACAGGACAGGGAGAGAGGCAGTTCTTC.

The J gene is TRBJ2-1, the V gene TRBV6-2 or TRBV6-3; D remains ambiguous. Germline loops: CDR1 MNHEY, CDR2 SVGEGT. This CDR3 has 11 amino acids. V lost 2 bases and J 8 bases, leaving 4 bases between the germline ends. CDR3 region: CASSYIDEQFF. As DNA, the CDR3 is TGTGCCAGCAGTTACATAGATGAGCAGTTCTTC.

The gene calls are TRBV10-2 and TRBJ2-7; TRBD2 matches at 7 bases. Germline V gene sequence: CDR1 WSHSY, CDR2 SAAADI. The CDR3 consists of 14 residues. The V segment lost 8 bases and the J segment 1 base; nucleotides outside the gene matches: 8. The CDR3 reads CASSPASGSYEQYF. The CDR3 DNA is TGCGCCAGCTCCCCGGCTAGCGGTTCCTACGAGCAGTACTTC.

V is TRBV28 and J is TRBJ1-2, with D possibly matching TRBD1 (5 bases). This CDR3 is built from 15 residues. V was shortened by 8 bases and J by 5 bases, with 21 bases between the two germline ends. Germline CDR1 reads MDHEN; CDR2 reads SYDVKM. In nucleotides, the CDR3 is TGTGCCAGCTTCTCCCCCTGGGGGGGTGAGTATGGCTACACCTTC. It encodes CASFSPWGGEYGYTF.

The chain recombines TRBV4-1 with TRBJ1-2; D may be TRBD1 (5 bases). Deletions cut 1 base from V and 8 bases from J, with 17 bases between. Germline V lookup: CDR1 MGHRA, CDR2 YSYEKL. This CDR3 is built from 15 residues. CDR3 protein: CASSQGWSGDDGYTF. In DNA, the CDR3 is TGCGCCAGCAGCCAAGGATGGTCGGGGGACGACGGCTACACCTTC.

J is TRBJ2-7 and V is TRBV7-9; TRBD1 might be the D (5 bases). The germline gives CDR1 SEHNR, CDR2 FQNEAQ (reference sequence). This CDR3 region has 13 residues. Trimming pared 5 bases from V and 5 bases from J, leaving 13 bases between. CDR3 region: CASSVYRTHEQYF. CDR3 DNA sequence: TGTGCCAGCAGCGTATACAGGACCCACGAGCAGTACTTC.

This clone appeared a single time. The genes are TRBV7-2 and TRBJ2-7, with D unclear. Germline V lookup: CDR1 SGHTA, CDR2 FQGNSA. The CDR3 is made up of 14 amino acids. The ends were cut back, 1 base at V and 2 bases at J, with 9 bases in the middle. CDR3 residues: CASSLDWQTYEQYF. The CDR3 region has the DNA TGTGCCAGCAGCTTAGATTGGCAGACCTACGAGCAGTACTTC. Together with reference TRBV7-2 and TRBJ2-7, the CDR3 gives the full variable domain: GAGVSQSPSNKVTEKGKDVELRCDPISGHTALYWYRQSLGQGLEFLIYFQGNSAPDKSGLPSDRFSAERTGGSVSTLTIQRTQQEDSAVYLCASSLDWQTYEQYFGPGTRLTVT.

The chain is built from TRBV5-6 and TRBJ2-4, with 9 nucleotides matching TRBD1. The CDR3 has 14 residues. Trimming removed 5 bases from V and 3 bases from J; junction bases left unmatched: 3. Germline V gene data show CDR1 as SGHDT and CDR2 as YYEEEE. The CDR3 loop reads CASRGQGSKNIQYF. Here the CDR3 DNA reads TGTGCCAGCAGGGGACAGGGAAGCAAAAACATTCAGTACTTC. Supplemented by reference TRBV5-6 and TRBJ2-4, the full variable domain reads DAGVTQSPTHLIKTRGQQVTLRCSPKSGHDTVSWYQQALGQGPQFIFQYYEEEERQRGNFPDRFSGHQFPNYSSELNVNALLLGDSALYLCASRGQGSKNIQYFGAGTRLSVL.

The chain has TRBV6-5 and TRBJ2-3, with D perhaps TRBD1 (5 bases). V was clipped by 8 bases and J by 0 bases, with 15 bases between them. Per germline, CDR1 MNHEY and CDR2 SVGAGI. The CDR3 has 15 residues. The DNA of the CDR3 is TGTGCCAGCCAATGGACATTTTATAGCACAGATACGCAGTATTTT. Encoded protein: CASQWTFYSTDTQYF.

The chain has TRBV27 and TRBJ2-5, with unresolved D. Looked up from germline, CDR1 is MNHEY and CDR2 is SMNVEV (reference sequence). The CDR3 runs 13 residues. The V gene lost 8 bases and the J gene lost 2 bases, with 12 bases spanning the gap. As DNA, the CDR3 is TGTGCCAGCCGGTTGTACGGGCAAGAGACCCAGTACTTC. It yields the protein CASRLYGQETQYF.

The chain uses TRBV9 and TRBJ2-1; maybe TRBD2 (6 bases). The CDR3 runs to 15 residues. V lost 2 bases and J 2 bases, leaving 11 bases between the germline ends. Germline CDR1 reads SGDLS; CDR2 reads YYNGEE. The CDR3 bases are TGTGCCAGCAGCGTCGGTAGCGGAACCTACAATGAGCAGTTCTTC. It translates to CASSVGSGTYNEQFF. Using reference TRBV9 and TRBJ2-1 for the parts outside the CDR3, the full variable domain is DSGVTQTPKHLITATGQRVTLRCSPRSGDLSVYWYQQSLDQGLQFLIQYYNGEERAKGNILERFSAQQFPDLHSELNLSSLELGDSALYFCASSVGSGTYNEQFFGPGTRLTVL.

The rearrangement uses TRBV5-1 and TRBJ2-1; TRBD2 aligns across 15 bases. V gave up 4 bases and J gave up 7 bases; unmatched junction bases: 6. The CDR3 is 16 residues long. The germline gives CDR1 SGHRS, CDR2 YFSETQ. The CDR3 DNA reads TGCGCCAGCAGCCCGGGGACTAGCGGGAGGCTAAATGAGCAGTTCTTC. Amino acids: CASSPGTSGRLNEQFF. The variable domain in full, completed from reference TRBV5-1 and TRBJ2-1, reads KAGVTQTPRYLIKTRGQQVTLSCSPISGHRSVSWYQQTPGQGLQFLFEYFSETQRNKGNFPGRFSGRQFSNSRSEMNVSTLELGDSALYLCASSPGTSGRLNEQFFGPGTRLTVL.